This T cell receptor (beta chain) was profiled in a study of lymphopenia after photon versus proton radiotherapy. With regard to this clone: The target antigen is unknown. A junction end diverges from the germline sequence, so it may reflect a read error. The sample has other DNA sequences that encode this CDR3 too.

Regarding the study as a whole: Oligoclonal CD8+ Temra expansion after nadir drove photon patients' diversity drop. A bigger post-nadir fall in TCR diversity correlated inversely with survival time in deceased patients.

Germline V gene data show CDR1 as WNHNN and CDR2 as SYGVQD (reference sequence). This CDR3 is built from 12 residues. Here immunoSEQ multiplex PCR was the method, and the copy in TCRdb shows in-frame clones only, minus some. The sample records more than 60,000 clones, about 90% being singletons. The receptor's source is a man aged 35-49 years with gastric cancer. The source was peripheral blood, collected from a patient treated with photon-based radiotherapy. The V call is TRBV10-1, the J call TRBJ1-1; no clear D gene. The CDR3 protein is CASRWGRTEAFF. The CDR3 nucleotides read TGTGCCAGCCGGTGGGGTCGGACTGAAGCTTTCTTT.